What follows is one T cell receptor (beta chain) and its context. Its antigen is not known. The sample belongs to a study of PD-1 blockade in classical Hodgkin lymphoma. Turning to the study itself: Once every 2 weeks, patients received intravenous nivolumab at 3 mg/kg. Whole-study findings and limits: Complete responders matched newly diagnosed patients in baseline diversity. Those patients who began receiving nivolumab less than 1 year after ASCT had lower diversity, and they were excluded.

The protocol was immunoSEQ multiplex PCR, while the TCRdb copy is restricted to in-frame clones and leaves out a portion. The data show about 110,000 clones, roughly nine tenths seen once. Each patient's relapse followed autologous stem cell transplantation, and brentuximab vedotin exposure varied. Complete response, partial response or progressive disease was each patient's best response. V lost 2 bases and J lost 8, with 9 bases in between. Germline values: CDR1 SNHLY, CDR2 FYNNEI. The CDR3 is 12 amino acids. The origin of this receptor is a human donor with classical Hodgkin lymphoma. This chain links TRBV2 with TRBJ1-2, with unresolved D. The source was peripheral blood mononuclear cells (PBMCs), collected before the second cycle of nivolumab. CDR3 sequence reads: CASSERVSGYTF. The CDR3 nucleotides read TGTGCCAGCAGTGAAAGGGTCAGCGGCTACACCTTC.